These T cell receptor beta chains were read from a single sample in a study of shared clonotypes between healthy human individuals. Repertoires were generated with immunoSEQ multiplex PCR, while TCRdb's copy carries only in-frame clones and drops some. The table records under 2.5 million clones, 80% to 95% of them present only once. Sequencing was performed on naive CD4+ T cells from PBMCs. These receptor sequences come from a man aged 18 to 29 in good health. Some clones in this sample may be carry-over from other donors' samples. CDR3s include the opening cysteine and the closing phenylalanine or tryptophan. A D gene is named only where the DNA matches it firmly. Size values are once, few and many counts, or a class for expanded clones, and some rows have none.

NA | TRBJ2-3 | TRBV18 | NA | CASSQASTDTQYF | TGTGCCAGCTCACAGGCTAGCACAGATACGCAGTATTTT
NA | TRBJ1-2 | TRBV6-1 | NA | CASGGQGGYTF | TGTGCCAGCGGGGGGCAAGGGGGCTACACCTTC
NA | TRBJ1-2 | TRBV19 | NA | CASSIAVTGNYGYTF | TGTGCCAGTAGTATTGCGGTAACAGGGAACTATGGCTACACCTTC
NA | TRBJ2-5 | TRBV18 | TRBD2 | CASSPLPSGTGMETQYF | TGTGCCAGCTCACCACTCCCTAGCGGGACGGGGATGGAGACCCAGTACTTC
NA | TRBJ2-5 | TRBV30 | NA | CAWTPGRGRYETQYF | TGTGCCTGGACTCCCGGGCGCGGTCGCTACGAGACCCAGTACTTC
NA | TRBJ1-5 | TRBV4-3 | NA | CASSQDRNQPQHF | TGCGCCAGCAGCCAAGATCGGAATCAGCCCCAGCATTTT
few | TRBJ1-1 | TRBV29-1 | NA | CSVERSLNTEAFF | TGCAGCGTTGAACGGTCATTGAACACTGAAGCTTTCTTT
NA | TRBJ1-2 | TRBV25-1 | NA | CASSQGANYGYTF | TGTGCCAGCAGTCAAGGGGCTAACTATGGCTACACCTTC
NA | TRBJ1-1 | TRBV28 | NA | CASPSGNAATEAFF | TGTGCCAGCCCCTCCGGGAACGCGGCCACTGAAGCTTTCTTT
NA | TRBJ2-3 | TRBV28 | TRBD1 | CASSDRQGAADTQYF | TGTGCCAGCAGTGATAGACAGGGAGCAGCAGATACGCAGTATTTT
NA | TRBJ1-5 | TRBV20-1 | TRBD1 | CSARDTGAQHF | TGCAGTGCTAGAGACACAGGGGCCCAGCATTTT
NA | TRBJ1-2 | TRBV7-3 | NA | CASSLGTAAPYGYTF | TGTGCCAGCAGCCTAGGGACCGCTGCTCCCTATGGCTACACCTTC
NA | TRBJ2-3 | TRBV29-1 | TRBD2 | CGVDVLAGGGTDTQYF | TGCGGCGTTGATGTACTAGCGGGAGGAGGGACAGATACGCAGTATTTT
NA | TRBJ1-1 | TRBV5-5 | TRBD1 | CASRPQRDRGDTEAFF | TGTGCCAGCAGGCCTCAAAGGGACAGGGGAGACACTGAAGCTTTCTTT
NA | TRBJ2-1 | TRBV7-3 | TRBD2 | CASSPRGGRYNEQFF | TGTGCCAGCAGCCCCCGGGGCGGGAGGTACAATGAGCAGTTCTTC
NA | TRBJ2-2 | TRBV11-3 | TRBD1 | CASSPRTGNTGELFF | TGTGCCAGCAGCCCGCGGACAGGGAACACCGGGGAGCTGTTTTTT
NA | TRBJ2-1 | TRBV2 | NA | CASSDRGLRAAEQFF | TGTGCCAGCAGTGATAGGGGACTCCGGGCCGCTGAGCAGTTCTTC
NA | TRBJ1-2 | TRBV6-5 | NA | CASSTGTYGYTF | TGTGCCAGCAGTACAGGGACCTATGGCTACACCTTC
once | TRBJ2-5 | TRBV5-1 | TRBD1 | CASSLTTGEGQETQYF | TGCGCCAGCAGCTTAACGACAGGGGAAGGCCAAGAGACCCAGTACTTC
NA | TRBJ2-3 | TRBV6-5 | NA | CASGRGLLDTQYF | TGTGCCAGCGGACGGGGACTCCTAGATACGCAGTATTTT
NA | TRBJ2-7 | TRBV5-6 | NA | CASSLSVYEQYF | TGTGCCAGCAGCCTCTCAGTCTACGAGCAGTACTTC
NA | TRBJ2-5 | TRBV6-6 | TRBD1 | CASSLNRDRAGAQYF | TGTGCCAGCAGTTTAAATCGGGACAGAGCAGGGGCCCAGTACTTC